The clone carrying this T cell receptor (beta chain) was seen once. Its antigen is undetermined. The germline V and J ends were trimmed by 2 bases and 2 bases, with 16 bases remaining between them. This CDR3 has 17 amino acids. From germline, CDR1 is SGDLS and CDR2 YYNGEE. Generated by immunoSEQ multiplex PCR, the TCRdb table keeps only in-frame clones and is missing some. This table has some 140,000 clones, about nine tenths appearing once. This record comes from a study of T cell responses to AZD1222 COVID-19 vaccine. Study-level findings and limits: Spike-spanning, vaccine-associated CD4 TCRs were dominant at 160-218 and 743-854. Variant regions that are unmutated are reportedly the target of nearly half of spike-specific TCRs. Only five or six AZD1222 recipients tested seropositive at baseline.

The sequence was obtained from an adult in good health. J is TRBJ2-2 and V is TRBV9; tentatively, D is TRBD1 or TRBD2 (5 bases each). This material consisted of peripheral blood, taken on day 0 of AZD1222 vaccination. CDR3 sequence (DNA): TGTGCCAGCAGCGTCCCACATTGGGACGGTAACACCGGGGAGCTGTTTTTT. Translated: CASSVPHWDGNTGELFF.